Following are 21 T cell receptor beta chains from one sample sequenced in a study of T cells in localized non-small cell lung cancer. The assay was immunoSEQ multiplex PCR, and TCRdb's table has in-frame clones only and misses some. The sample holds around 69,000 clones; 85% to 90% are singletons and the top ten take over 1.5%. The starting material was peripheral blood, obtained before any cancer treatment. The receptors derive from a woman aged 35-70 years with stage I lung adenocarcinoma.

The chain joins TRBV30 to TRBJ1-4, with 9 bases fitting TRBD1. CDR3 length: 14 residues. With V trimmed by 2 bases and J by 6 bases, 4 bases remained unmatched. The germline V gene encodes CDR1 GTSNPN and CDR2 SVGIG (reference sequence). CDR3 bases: TGTGCCTGGAGTTACCGGGACAGGGATGAAAAACTGTTTTTT. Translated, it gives CAWSYRDRDEKLFF.

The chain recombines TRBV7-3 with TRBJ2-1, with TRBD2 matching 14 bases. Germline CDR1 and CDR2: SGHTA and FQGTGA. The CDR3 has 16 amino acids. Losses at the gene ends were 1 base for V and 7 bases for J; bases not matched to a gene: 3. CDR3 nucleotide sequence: TGTGCCAGCAGCTTAAGAGGGACTAGCGGGGGTAATGAGCAGTTCTTC. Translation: CASSLRGTSGGNEQFF. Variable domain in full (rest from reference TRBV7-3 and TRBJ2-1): GAGVSQTPSNKVTEKGKYVELRCDPISGHTALYWYRQSLGQGPEFLIYFQGTGAADDSGLPNDRFFAVRPEGSVSTLKIQRTERGDSAVYLCASSLRGTSGGNEQFFGPGTRLTVL.

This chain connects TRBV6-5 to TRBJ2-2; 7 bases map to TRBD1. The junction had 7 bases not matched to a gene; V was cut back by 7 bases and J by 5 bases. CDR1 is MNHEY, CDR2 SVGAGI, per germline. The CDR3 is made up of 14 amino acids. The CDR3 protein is CASTRQGGTGELFF. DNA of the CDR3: TGTGCCAGCACAAGACAGGGTGGGACCGGGGAGCTGTTTTTT.

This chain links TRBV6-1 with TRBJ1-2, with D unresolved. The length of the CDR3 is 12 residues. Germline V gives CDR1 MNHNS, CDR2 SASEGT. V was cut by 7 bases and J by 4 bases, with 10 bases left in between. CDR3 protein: CASTELIYGYTF. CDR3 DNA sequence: TGTGCCAGCACTGAGTTGATCTATGGCTACACCTTC.

The CDR3 loop is CASSLEGPRTGEQYF. In nucleotides, the CDR3 is TGCGCCAGCAGCTTGGAAGGGCCTCGGACGGGGGAGCAGTACTTC. The chain couples TRBV5-1 to TRBJ2-7; perhaps TRBD2 as D (5 bases). This CDR3 region has 15 residues. V lost 0 bases, J lost 7 bases, and 17 bases lay in between. From germline, CDR1 is SGHRS and CDR2 YFSETQ.

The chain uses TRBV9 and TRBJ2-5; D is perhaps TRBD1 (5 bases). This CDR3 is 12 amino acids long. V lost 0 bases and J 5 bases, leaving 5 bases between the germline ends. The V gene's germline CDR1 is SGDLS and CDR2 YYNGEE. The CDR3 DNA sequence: TGTGCCAGCAGCGTAGAGGGGGAGACCCAGTACTTC. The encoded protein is CASSVEGETQYF.

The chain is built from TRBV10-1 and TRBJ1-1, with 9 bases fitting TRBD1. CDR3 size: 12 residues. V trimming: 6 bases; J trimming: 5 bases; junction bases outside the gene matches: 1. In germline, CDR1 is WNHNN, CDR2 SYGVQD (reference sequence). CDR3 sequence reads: CASRGTGTEAFF. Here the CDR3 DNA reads TGCGCCAGCAGGGGGACAGGGACTGAAGCTTTCTTT.

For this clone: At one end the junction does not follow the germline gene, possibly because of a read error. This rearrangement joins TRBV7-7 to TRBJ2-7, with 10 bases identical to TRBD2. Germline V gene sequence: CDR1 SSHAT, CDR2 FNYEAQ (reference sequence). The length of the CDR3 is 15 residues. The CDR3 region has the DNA TGTGCTAGCAGCTTAGGAGCGGGAGGGCATGAGGAGCAGTACTTC. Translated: CASSLGAGGHEEQYF.

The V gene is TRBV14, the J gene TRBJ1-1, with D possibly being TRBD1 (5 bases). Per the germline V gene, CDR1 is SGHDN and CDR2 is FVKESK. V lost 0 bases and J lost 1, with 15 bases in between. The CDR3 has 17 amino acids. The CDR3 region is CASSQDPQGGGNTEAFF. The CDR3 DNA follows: TGTGCCAGCAGCCAAGACCCCCAGGGAGGTGGGAACACTGAAGCTTTCTTT.

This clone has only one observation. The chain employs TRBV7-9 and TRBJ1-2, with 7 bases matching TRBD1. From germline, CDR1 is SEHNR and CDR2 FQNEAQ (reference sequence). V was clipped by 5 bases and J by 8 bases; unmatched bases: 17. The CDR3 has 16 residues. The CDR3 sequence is CASSTTTHGGTDGYTF. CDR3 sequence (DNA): TGTGCCAGCAGCACCACTACCCACGGGGGGACAGACGGCTACACCTTC.

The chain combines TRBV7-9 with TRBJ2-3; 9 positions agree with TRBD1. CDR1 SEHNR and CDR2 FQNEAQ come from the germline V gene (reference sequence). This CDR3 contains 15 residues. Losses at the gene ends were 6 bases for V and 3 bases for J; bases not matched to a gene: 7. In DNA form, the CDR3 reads TGTGCCAGCAGGCCAGACAGGGGGGAAACAGATACGCAGTATTTT. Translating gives CASRPDRGETDTQYF.

The CDR3 DNA reads TGTGCCAGCACCAAAAAAGTCCGTCGGCAGAACTATGGCTACACCTTC. Its translation: CASTKKVRRQNYGYTF. V gene TRBV25-1 combines with J gene TRBJ1-2; D remains unclear. This CDR3 has 16 amino acids. The V gene lost 7 bases and the J gene lost 2 bases, with 20 bases spanning the gap. Germline CDR1 is MGHDK and CDR2 is SYGVNS.

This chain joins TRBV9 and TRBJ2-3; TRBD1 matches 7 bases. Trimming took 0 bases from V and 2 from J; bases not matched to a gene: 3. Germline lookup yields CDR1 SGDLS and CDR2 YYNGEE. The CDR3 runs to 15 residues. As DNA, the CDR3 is TGTGCCAGCAGCGTAGAGGGGGCGGACACAGATACGCAGTATTTT. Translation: CASSVEGADTDTQYF.

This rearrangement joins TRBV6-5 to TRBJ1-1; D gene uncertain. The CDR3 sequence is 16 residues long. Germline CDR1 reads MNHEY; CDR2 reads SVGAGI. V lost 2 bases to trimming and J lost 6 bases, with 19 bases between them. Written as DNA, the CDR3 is TGTGCCAGCAGTTACGGGTACACCCAAGGCCCCCCTGAAGCTTTCTTT. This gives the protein CASSYGYTQGPPEAFF.

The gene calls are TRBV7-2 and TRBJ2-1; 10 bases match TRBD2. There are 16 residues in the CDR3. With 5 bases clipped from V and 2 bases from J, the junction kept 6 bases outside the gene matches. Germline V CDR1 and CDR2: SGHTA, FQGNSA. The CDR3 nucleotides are TGTGCCAGCAGCCGTGGAGCGGGAGGGACCTACAATGAGCAGTTCTTC. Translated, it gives CASSRGAGGTYNEQFF.

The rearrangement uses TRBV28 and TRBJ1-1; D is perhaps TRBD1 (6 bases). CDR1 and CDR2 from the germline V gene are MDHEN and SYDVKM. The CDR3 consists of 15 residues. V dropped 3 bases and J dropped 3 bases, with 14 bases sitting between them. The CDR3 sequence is CASSFKTGHYTEAFF. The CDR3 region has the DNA TGTGCCAGCAGTTTCAAGACGGGACATTACACTGAAGCTTTCTTT.

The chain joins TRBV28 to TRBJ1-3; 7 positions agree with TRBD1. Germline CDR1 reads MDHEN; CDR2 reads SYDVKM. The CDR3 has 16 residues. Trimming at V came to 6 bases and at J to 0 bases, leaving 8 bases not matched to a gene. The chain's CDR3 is CASSLARTGSGNTIYF. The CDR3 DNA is TGTGCCAGCAGCCTCGCCCGGACAGGCTCTGGAAACACCATATATTTT.

CDR3 protein: CASTRDSYEVNEQFF. The CDR3 DNA reads TGTGCCAGTACCCGGGACAGTTACGAGGTGAATGAGCAGTTCTTC. The rearrangement uses TRBV27 and TRBJ2-1; 7 bases line up with TRBD1. V gave up 9 bases and J gave up 7 bases; unmatched junction bases: 15. The V gene's germline CDR1 is MNHEY and CDR2 SMNVEV (reference sequence). The CDR3 contains 15 residues.

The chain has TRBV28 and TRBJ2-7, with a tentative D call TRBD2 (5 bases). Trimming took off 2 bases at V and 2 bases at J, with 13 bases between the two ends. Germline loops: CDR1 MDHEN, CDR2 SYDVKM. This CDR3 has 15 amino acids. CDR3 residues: CASSLTGVMAYEQYF. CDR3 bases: TGTGCCAGCAGTTTAACCGGGGTGATGGCCTACGAGCAGTACTTC.

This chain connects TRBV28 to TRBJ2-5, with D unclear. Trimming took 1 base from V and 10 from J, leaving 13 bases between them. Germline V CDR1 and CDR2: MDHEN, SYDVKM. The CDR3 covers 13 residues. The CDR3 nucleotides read TGTGCCAGCAGTTTATCCCTGTCCAACAACCAGTACTTC. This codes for CASSLSLSNNQYF.

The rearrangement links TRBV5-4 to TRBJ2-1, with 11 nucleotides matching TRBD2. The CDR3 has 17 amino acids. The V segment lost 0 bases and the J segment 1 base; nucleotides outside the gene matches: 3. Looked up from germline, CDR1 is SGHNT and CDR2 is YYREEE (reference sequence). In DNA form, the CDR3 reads TGTGCCAGCAGCTTGGCCACTAGCGGGAGATCCTACAATGAGCAGTTCTTC. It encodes CASSLATSGRSYNEQFF.